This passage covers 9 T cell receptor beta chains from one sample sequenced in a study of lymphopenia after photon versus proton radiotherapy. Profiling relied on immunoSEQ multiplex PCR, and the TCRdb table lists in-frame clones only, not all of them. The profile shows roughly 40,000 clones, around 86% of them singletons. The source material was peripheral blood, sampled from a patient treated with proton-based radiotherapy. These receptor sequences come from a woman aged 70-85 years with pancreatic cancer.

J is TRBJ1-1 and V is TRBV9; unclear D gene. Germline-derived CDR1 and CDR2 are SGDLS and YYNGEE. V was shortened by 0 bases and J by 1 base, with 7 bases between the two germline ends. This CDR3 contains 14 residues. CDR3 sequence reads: CASSVGESNTEAFF. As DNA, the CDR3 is TGTGCCAGCAGCGTAGGAGAGTCGAACACTGAAGCTTTCTTT.

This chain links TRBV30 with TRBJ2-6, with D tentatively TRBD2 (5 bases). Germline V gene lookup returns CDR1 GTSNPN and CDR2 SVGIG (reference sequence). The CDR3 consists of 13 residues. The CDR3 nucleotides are TGTGCTGTGCGGGTCTCTGGGGCCAACGTCCTGACTTTC. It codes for CAVRVSGANVLTF.

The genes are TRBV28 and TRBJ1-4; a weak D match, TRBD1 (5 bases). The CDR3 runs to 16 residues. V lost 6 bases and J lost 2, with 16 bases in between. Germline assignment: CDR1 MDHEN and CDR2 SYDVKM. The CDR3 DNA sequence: TGTGCCAGCAGCCAATCAGGGTTGTCGACTAATGAAAAACTGTTTTTT. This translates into CASSQSGLSTNEKLFF.

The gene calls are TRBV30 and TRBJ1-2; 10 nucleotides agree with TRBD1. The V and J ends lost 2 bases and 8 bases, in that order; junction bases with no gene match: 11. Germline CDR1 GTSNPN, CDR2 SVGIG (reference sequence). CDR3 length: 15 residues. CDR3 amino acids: CAWSTTLTGGGGYTF. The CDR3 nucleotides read TGTGCCTGGAGTACTACCCTGACAGGGGGCGGAGGCTACACCTTC.

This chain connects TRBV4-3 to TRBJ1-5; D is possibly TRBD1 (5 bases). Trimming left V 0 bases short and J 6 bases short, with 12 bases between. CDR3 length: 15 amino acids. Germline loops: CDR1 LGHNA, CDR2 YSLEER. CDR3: CASSQEWEGTQPQHF. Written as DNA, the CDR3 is TGCGCCAGCAGCCAAGAATGGGAGGGGACTCAGCCCCAGCATTTT.

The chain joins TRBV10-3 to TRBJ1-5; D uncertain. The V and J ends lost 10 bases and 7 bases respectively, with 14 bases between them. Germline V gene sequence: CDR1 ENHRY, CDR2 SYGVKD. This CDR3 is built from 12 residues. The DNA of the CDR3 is TGTGCCACCAAAAGCGAGGTGCAGCCCCAGCATTTT. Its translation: CATKSEVQPQHF.

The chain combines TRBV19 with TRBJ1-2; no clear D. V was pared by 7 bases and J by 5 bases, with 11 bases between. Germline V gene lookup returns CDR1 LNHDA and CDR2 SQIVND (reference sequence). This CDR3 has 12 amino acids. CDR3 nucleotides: TGTGCCAGTAACCAGGAATTGTATGGCTACACCTTC. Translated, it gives CASNQELYGYTF.

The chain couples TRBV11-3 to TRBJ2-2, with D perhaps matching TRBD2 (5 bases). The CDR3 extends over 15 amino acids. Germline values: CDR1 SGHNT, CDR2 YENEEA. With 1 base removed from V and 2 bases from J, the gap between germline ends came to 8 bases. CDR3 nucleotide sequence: TGTGCCAGCAGCTTAGGCGGGCTCAACACCGGGGAGCTGTTTTTT. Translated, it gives CASSLGGLNTGELFF.

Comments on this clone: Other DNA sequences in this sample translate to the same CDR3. CDR3 nucleotides: TGTGCCAGCAGCCCAGGACCTTTCTCGAACTATGGCTACACCTTC. It codes for CASSPGPFSNYGYTF. The genes are TRBV5-5 and TRBJ1-2; D ambiguous. Germline CDR1 and CDR2: SGHKS and YYEKEE (reference sequence). CDR3 length: 15 residues. V was clipped by 4 bases and J by 2 bases, with 15 bases between them.